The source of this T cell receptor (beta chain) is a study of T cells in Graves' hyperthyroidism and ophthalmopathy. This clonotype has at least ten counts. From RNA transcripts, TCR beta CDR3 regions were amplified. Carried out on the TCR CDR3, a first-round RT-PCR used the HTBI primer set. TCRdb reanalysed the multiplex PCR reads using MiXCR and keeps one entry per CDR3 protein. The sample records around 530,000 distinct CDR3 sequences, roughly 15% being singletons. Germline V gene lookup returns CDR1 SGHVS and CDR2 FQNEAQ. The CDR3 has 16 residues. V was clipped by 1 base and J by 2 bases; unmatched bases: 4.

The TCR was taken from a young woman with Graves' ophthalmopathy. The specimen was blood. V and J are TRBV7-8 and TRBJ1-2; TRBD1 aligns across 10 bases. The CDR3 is CASSLEAGQGNYGYTF. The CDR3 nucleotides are TGTGCCAGCAGCTTAGAGGCGGGACAGGGGAACTATGGCTACACCTTC.